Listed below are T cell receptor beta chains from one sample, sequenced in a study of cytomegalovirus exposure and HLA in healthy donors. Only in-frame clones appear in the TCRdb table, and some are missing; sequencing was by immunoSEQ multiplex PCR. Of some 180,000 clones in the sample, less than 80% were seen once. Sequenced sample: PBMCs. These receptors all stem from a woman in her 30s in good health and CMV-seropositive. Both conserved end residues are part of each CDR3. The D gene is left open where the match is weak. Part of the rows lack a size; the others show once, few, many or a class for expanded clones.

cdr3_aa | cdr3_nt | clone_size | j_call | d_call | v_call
CASSGDRSTDTQYF | TGTGCCAGCAGTGGGGACAGGTCGACGGATACGCAGTATTTT | - | TRBJ2-3 | TRBD1 | TRBV6-4
CASSGQTSGVLGEQYF | TGTGCCAGCAGCGGACAGACTAGCGGGGTCCTCGGCGAGCAGTACTTC | - | TRBJ2-7 | TRBD2 | TRBV5-4
CASSFGGGGDSPLHF | TGCGCCAGCAGCTTCGGGGGGGGTGGTGATTCACCCCTCCACTTT | - | TRBJ1-6 | - | TRBV5-1
CASSLRRASGQETQYF | TGTGCCAGCAGTCTTAGGAGGGCTAGCGGCCAAGAGACCCAGTACTTC | - | TRBJ2-5 | TRBD2 | TRBV7-9
CASSWTKTQYF | TGTGCCAGCAGCTGGACTAAAACCCAGTACTTC | - | TRBJ2-5 | - | TRBV11-2
CASSLGRNYGYTF | TGTGCCAGCAGCTTAGGCAGGAACTATGGCTACACCTTC | few | TRBJ1-2 | - | TRBV7-6
CASSPDSNKAYEQYF | TGCGCCAGCAGCCCGGACAGCAATAAAGCCTACGAGCAGTACTTC | - | TRBJ2-7 | - | TRBV4-1
CASSPFQGGNEKLFF | TGTGCCAGCTCACCCTTTCAGGGGGGAAATGAAAAACTGTTTTTT | - | TRBJ1-4 | TRBD1 | TRBV18
CASSLYLPGKLFF | TGTGCCAGCAGCTTATATCTCCCGGGAAAACTGTTTTTT | - | TRBJ1-4 | - | TRBV7-9
CATSIYPGMPQHF | TGTGCCACCAGCATTTATCCAGGGATGCCCCAGCATTTT | - | TRBJ1-5 | - | TRBV15
CASSSFFGTVHNYGYTF | TGTGCCAGCAGTAGTTTTTTCGGGACAGTGCATAACTATGGCTACACCTTC | - | TRBJ1-2 | - | TRBV21-1
CASSLSASGGAAFTGELFF | TGTGCCAGCAGCTTGTCGGCTAGCGGGGGGGCGGCTTTCACCGGGGAGCTGTTTTTT | - | TRBJ2-2 | TRBD2 | TRBV7-7
CASSSGQTNYGYTF | TGTGCCAGCAGCTCGGGACAGACTAACTATGGCTACACCTTC | once | TRBJ1-2 | TRBD1 | TRBV5-4
CASSLAGGARGEAFF | TGTGCCAGCAGCTTGGCCGGGGGGGCTAGAGGCGAAGCTTTCTTT | - | TRBJ1-1 | - | TRBV5-5
CASSPSGSNQPQHF | TGTGCCAGCTCACCAAGCGGGAGCAATCAGCCCCAGCATTTT | - | TRBJ1-5 | - | TRBV18
CASSRLASTDTQYF | TGTGCCAGCAGTCGACTAGCGAGCACAGATACGCAGTATTTT | few | TRBJ2-3 | TRBD2 | TRBV11-2
CASSPDSFRDSPLHF | TGTGCCAGCAGCCCGGACAGTTTCAGGGATTCACCCCTCCACTTT | - | TRBJ1-6 | - | TRBV9
CASSGGVMAGELFF | TGTGCCAGCAGTGGGGGGGTGATGGCCGGGGAGCTGTTTTTT | - | TRBJ2-2 | - | TRBV2
CALGGGDTEAFF | TGTGCTCTTGGAGGGGGGGACACTGAAGCTTTCTTT | - | TRBJ1-1 | - | TRBV7-5
CASSFTLTGIYGYTF | TGTGCCAGCAGCTTCACCCTGACAGGGATCTATGGCTACACCTTC | - | TRBJ1-2 | TRBD1 | TRBV7-2
CASNPGTGEDQPQHF | TGTGCCAGCAACCCGGGGACAGGGGAAGATCAGCCCCAGCATTTT | - | TRBJ1-5 | TRBD1 | TRBV2
CASSLGLAGGGETQYF | TGTGCCAGCAGCTTAGGATTAGCGGGAGGTGGAGAGACCCAGTACTTC | - | TRBJ2-5 | TRBD2 | TRBV7-2
CASSNRAGGRYNEQFF | TGTGCCAGCAGCAATAGAGCGGGGGGGCGTTACAATGAGCAGTTCTTC | once | TRBJ2-1 | TRBD2 | TRBV5-6
CASSSHSYEQYF | TGTGCCAGCAGTAGTCACTCCTACGAGCAGTACTTC | - | TRBJ2-7 | - | TRBV14